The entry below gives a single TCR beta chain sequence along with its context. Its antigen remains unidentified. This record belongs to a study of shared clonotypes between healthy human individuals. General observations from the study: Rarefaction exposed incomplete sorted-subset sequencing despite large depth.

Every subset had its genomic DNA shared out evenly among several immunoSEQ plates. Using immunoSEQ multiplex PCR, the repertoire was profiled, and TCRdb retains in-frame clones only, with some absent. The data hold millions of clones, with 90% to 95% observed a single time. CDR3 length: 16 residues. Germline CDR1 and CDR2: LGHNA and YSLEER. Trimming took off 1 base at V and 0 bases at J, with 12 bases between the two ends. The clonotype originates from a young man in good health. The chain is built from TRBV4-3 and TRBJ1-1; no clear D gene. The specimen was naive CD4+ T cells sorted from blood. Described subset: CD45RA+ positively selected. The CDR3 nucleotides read TGCGCCAGCAGCCAAGGCGTGGACCGGATGAACACTGAAGCTTTCTTT. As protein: CASSQGVDRMNTEAFF.